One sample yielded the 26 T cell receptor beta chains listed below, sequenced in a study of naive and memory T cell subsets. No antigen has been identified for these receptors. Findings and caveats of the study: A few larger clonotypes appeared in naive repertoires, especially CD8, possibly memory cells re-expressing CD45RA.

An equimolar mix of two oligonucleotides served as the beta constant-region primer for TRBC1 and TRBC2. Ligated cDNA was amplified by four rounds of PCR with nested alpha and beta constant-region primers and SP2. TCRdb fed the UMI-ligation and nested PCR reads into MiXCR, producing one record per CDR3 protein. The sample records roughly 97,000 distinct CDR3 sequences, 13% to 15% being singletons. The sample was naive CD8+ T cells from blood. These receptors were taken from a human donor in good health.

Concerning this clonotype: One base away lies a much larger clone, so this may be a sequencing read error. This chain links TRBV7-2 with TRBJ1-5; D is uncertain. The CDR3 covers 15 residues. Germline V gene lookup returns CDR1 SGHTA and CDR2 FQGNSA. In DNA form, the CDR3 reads TGTGCCAGCAGCCTCAGTGCGGGGTCCGCTCAGCCCCAGCAATTT. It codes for CASSLSAGSAQPQQF.

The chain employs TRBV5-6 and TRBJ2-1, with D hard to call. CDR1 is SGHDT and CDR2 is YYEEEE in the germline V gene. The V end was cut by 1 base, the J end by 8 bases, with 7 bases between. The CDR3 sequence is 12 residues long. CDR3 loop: CASSLWSDEQFF. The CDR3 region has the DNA TGTGCCAGCAGCTTGTGGTCCGATGAGCAGTTCTTC.

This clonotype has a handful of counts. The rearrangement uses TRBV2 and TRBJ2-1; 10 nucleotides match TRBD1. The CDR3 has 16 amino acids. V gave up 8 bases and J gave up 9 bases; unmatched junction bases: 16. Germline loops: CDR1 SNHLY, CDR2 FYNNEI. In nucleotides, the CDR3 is TGTGCCAGCCTTAGGCTCCCGGGACAGGGGATGGGTGAGCAGTTCTTC. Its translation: CASLRLPGQGMGEQFF.

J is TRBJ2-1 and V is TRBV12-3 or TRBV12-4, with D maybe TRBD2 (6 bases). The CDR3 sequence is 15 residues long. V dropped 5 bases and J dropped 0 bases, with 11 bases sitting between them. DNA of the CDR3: TGTGCCAGCAGTCCCGAGACTAGCTCCTACAATGAGCAGTTCTTC. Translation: CASSPETSSYNEQFF.

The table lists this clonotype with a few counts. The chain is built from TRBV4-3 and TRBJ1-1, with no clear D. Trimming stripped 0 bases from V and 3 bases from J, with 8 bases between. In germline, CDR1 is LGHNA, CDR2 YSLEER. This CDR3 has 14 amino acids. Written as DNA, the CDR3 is TGCGCCAGCAGCCAAGATTCCCGATACACTGAAGCTTTCTTT. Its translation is CASSQDSRYTEAFF.

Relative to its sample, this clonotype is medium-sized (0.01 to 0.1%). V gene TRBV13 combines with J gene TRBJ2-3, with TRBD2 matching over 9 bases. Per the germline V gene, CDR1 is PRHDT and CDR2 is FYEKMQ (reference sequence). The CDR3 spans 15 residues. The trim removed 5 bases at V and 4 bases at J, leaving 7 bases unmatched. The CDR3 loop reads CASSPFAGGPDTQYF. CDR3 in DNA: TGTGCCAGCAGCCCCTTTGCGGGAGGGCCAGATACGCAGTATTTT.

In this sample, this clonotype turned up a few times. The CDR3 reads CASSQDVASYEQYF. The CDR3 nucleotides are TGTGCCAGCAGCCAAGACGTAGCCTCCTACGAGCAGTACTTC. V gene TRBV14 combines with J gene TRBJ2-7; D is undetermined. Germline CDR1 is SGHDN and CDR2 is FVKESK. CDR3 size: 14 residues. V was pared by 0 bases and J by 0 bases, with 6 bases between.

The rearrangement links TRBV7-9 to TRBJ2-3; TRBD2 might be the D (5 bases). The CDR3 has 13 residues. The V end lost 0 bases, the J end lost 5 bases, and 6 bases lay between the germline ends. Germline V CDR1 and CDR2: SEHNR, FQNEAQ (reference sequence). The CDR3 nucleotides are TGTGCCAGCAGCTTAGCACTAGAAGATACGCAGTATTTT. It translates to CASSLALEDTQYF.

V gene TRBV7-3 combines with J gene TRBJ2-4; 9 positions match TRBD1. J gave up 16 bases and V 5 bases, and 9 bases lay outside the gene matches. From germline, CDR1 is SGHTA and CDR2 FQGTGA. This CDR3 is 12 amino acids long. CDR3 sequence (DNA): TGTGCCAGCAGCCCCGGACAGGGGAGTCTATACTTC. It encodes CASSPGQGSLYF.

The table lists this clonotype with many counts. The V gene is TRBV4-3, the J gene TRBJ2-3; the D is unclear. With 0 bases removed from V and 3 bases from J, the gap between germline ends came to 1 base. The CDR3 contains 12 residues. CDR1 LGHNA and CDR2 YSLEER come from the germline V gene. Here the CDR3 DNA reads TGCGCCAGCAGCCAAGATACAGATACGCAGTATTTT. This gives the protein CASSQDTDTQYF.

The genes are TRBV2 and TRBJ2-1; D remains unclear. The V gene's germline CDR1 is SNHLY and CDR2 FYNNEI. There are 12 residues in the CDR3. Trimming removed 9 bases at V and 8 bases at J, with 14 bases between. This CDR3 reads CARSKDGYEQFF. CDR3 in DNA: TGTGCCAGATCCAAAGACGGGTATGAGCAGTTCTTC. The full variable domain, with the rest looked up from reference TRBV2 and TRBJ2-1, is EPEVTQTPSHQVTQMGQEVILRCVPISNHLYFYWYRQILGQKVEFLVSFYNNEISEKSEIFDDQFSVERPDGSNFTLKIRSTKLEDSAMYFCARSKDGYEQFFGPGTRLTVL.

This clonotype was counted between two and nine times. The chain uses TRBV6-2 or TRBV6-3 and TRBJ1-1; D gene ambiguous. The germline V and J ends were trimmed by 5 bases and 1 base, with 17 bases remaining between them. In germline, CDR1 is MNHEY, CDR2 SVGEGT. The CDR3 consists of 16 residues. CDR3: CASSTSHPAGNTEAFF. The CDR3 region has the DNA TGTGCCAGCAGTACGTCACACCCCGCCGGGAACACTGAAGCTTTCTTT.

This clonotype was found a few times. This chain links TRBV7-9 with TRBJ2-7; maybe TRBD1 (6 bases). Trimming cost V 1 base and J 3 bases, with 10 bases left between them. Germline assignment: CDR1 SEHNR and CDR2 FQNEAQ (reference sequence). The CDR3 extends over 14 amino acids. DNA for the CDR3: TGTGCCAGCAGCTTAGGACAGGCGAACTACGAGCAGTACTTC. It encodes CASSLGQANYEQYF.

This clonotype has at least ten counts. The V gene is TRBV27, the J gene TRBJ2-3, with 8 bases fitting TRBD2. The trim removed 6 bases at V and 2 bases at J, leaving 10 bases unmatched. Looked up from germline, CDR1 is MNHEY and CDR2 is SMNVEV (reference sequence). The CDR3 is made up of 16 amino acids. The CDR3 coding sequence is TGTGCCAGCAGGGATAGCGGGGCTCCTTACACAGATACGCAGTATTTT. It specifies CASRDSGAPYTDTQYF.

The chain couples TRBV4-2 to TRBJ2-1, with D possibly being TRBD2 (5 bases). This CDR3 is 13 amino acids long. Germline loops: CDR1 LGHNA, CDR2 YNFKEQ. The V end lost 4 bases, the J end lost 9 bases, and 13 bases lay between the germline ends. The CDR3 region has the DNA TGTGCCAGCAGCCGCCTAGCCGGAGCTGAGCAGTTCTTC. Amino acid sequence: CASSRLAGAEQFF.

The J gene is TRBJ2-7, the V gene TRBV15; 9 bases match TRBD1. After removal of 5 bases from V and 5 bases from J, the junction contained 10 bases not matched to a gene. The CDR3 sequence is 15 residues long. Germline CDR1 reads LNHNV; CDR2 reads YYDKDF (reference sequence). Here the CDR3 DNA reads TGTGCCACCAGCTCCCTGGGACAGGGTGGCCACGAGCAGTACTTC. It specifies CATSSLGQGGHEQYF.

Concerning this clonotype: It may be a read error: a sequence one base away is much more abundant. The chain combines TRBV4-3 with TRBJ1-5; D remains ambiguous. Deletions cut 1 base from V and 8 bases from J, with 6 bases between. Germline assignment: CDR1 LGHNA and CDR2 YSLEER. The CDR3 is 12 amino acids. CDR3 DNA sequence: TGCGCCAGCAGCCAAGGTCCTAAGCCCCAGCATTTT. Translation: CASSQGPKPQHF.

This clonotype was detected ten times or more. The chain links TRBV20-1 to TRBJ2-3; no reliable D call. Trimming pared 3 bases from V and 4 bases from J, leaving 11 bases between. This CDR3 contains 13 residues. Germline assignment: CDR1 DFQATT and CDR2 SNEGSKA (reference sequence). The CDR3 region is CSARPRSADTQYF. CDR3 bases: TGCAGTGCTAGGCCCCGAAGTGCAGATACGCAGTATTTT.

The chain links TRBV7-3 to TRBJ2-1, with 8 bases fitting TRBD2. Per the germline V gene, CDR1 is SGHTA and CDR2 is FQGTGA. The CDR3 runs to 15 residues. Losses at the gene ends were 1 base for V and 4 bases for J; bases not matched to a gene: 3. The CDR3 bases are TGTGCCAGCAGCTTAATCGGGGGGGAATACAATGAGCAGTTCTTC. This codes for CASSLIGGEYNEQFF. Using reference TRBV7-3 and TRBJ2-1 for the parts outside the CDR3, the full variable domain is GAGVSQTPSNKVTEKGKYVELRCDPISGHTALYWYRQSLGQGPEFLIYFQGTGAADDSGLPNDRFFAVRPEGSVSTLKIQRTERGDSAVYLCASSLIGGEYNEQFFGPGTRLTVL.

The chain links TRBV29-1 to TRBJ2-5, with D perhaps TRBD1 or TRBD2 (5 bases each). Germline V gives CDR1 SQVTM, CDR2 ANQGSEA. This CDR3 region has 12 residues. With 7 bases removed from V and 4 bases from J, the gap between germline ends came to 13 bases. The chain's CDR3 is CSANGAGETQYF. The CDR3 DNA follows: TGCAGCGCGAACGGGGCGGGAGAGACCCAGTACTTC.

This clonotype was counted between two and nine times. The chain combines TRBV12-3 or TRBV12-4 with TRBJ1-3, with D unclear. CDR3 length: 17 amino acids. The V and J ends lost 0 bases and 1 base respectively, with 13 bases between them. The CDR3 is CASSLAPGRTSGNTIYF. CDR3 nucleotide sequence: TGTGCCAGCAGTTTAGCTCCGGGTCGAACTTCTGGAAACACCATATATTTT.

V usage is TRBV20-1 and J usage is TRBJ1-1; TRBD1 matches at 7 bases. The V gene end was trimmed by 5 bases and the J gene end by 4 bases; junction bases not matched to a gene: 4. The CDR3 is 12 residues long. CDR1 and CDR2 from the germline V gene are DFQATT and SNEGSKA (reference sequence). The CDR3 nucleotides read TGCAGTGCTCCGGACAGGTCCACTGAAGCTTTCTTT. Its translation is CSAPDRSTEAFF.

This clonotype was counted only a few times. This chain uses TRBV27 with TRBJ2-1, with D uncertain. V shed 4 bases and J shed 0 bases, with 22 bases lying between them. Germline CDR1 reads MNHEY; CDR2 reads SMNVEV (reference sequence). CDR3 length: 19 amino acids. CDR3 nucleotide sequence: TGTGCCAGCAGTTCCCAACCCCCCGCTAGAATTGGCTCCTACAATGAGCAGTTCTTC. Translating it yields CASSSQPPARIGSYNEQFF.

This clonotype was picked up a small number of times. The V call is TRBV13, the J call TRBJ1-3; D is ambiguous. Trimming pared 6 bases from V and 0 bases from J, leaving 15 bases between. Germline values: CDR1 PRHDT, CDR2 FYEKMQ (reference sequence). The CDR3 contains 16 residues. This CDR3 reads CASRTNDGSSGNTIYF. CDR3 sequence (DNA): TGTGCCAGCAGAACCAATGACGGAAGCTCTGGAAACACCATATATTTT.

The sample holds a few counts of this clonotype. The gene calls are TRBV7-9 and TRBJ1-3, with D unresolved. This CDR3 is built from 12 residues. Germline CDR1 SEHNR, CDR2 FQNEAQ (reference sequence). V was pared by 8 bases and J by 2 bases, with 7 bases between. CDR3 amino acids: CASSQTGNTIYF. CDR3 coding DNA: TGTGCCAGCTCACAGACTGGAAACACCATATATTTT.

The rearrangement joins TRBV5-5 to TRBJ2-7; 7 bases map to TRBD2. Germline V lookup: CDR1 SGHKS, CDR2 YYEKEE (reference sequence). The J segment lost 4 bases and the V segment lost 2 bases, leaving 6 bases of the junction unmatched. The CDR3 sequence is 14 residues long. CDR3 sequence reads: CASSFLAGEYEQYF. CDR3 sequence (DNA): TGTGCCAGCAGCTTTCTGGCGGGAGAGTACGAGCAGTACTTC. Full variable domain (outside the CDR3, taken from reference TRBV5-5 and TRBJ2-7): DAGVTQSPTHLIKTRGQQVTLRCSPISGHKSVSWYQQVLGQGPQFIFQYYEKEERGRGNFPDRFSARQFPNYSSELNVNALLLGDSALYLCASSFLAGEYEQYFGPGTRLTVT.